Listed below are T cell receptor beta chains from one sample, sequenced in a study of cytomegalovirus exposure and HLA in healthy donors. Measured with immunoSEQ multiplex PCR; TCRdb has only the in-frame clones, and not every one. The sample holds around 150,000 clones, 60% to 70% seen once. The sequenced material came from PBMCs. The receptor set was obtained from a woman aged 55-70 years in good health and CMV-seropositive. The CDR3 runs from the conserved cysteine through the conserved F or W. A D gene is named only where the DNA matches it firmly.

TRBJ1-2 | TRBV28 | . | CASSYQGRGYTF
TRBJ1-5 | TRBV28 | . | CASSLWGQFNQPQHF
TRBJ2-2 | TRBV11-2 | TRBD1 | CASSAGQGVGELFF
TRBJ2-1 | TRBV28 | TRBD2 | CASSPPGLAGRNEQFF
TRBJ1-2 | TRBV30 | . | CAWSPPDRNYGYTF
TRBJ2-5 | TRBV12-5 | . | CASGLLTGHEDPQETQYF
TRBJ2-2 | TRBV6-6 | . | CASSSTQGAGELFF
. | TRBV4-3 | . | CASSHEGHGAYEQYF
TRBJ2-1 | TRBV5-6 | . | CASSSNRDSLNEQFF
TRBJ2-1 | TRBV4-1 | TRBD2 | CASSLSGSGGGEQFF
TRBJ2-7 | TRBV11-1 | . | CASSFGGATYEQYF
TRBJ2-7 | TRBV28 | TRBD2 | CASSLAGGRNEQYF
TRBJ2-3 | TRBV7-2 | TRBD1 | CASSRGQGDGTDTQYF
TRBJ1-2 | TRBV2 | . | CASSEPEGGYGYTF
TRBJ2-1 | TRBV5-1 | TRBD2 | CASSFTSGRGNEQFF
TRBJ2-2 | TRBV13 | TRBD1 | CASSSGQAVLTGELFF
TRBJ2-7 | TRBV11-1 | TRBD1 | CASSFRQGPYEQYF
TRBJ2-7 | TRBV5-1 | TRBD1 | CASSLDGTGTYEQYF
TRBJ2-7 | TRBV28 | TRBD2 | CASSSGTTSEQYF
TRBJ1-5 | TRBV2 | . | CASSPVLASNQPQHF
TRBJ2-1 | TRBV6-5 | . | CASMPEGLDEQFF
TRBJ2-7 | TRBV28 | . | CASTPGQGIYEQYF
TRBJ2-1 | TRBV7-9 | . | CASSLMGALGNEQFF
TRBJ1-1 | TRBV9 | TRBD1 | CASSAGQGRAFF
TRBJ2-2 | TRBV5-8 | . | CASSRKLSGHSNTGELFF
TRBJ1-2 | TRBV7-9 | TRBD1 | CASSSRRGSEETNYGYTF
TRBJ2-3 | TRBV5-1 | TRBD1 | CASSLIGTGLTVTDTQYF
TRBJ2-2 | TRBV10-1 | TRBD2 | CASSELAENTGELFF
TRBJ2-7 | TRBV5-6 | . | CASSTRQDFFREQYF
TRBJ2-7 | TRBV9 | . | CASSAGRARYEQYF
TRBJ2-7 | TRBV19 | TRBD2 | CASSEREWSFYEQYF
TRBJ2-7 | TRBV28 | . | CASRPGNSDEQYF
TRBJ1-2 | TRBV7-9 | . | CSSSQTNYGYTF
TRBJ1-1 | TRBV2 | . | CASGGHLTEAFF
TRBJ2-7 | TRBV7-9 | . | CASSLGKGSETEQYF
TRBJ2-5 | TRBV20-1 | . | CSASLPGTQYF
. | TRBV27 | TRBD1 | CASRGRDRESSYEQYF
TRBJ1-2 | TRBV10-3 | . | CAIAGQNYGYTF
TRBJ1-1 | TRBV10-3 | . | CAIFQGGNTEAFF